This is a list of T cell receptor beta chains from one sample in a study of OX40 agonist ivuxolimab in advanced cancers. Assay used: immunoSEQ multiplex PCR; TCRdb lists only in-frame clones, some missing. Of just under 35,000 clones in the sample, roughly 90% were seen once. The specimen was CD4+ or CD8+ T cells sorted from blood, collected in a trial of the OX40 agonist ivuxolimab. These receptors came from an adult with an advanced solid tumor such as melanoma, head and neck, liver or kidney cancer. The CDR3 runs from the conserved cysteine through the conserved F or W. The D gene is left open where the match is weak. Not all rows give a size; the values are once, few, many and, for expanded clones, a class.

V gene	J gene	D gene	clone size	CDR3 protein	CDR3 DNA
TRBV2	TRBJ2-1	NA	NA	CASSGVGERQFF	TGTGCCAGCAGTGGGGTAGGAGAAAGGCAGTTCTTC
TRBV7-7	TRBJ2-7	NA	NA	CASSLGMAYEQYF	TGTGCTAGCAGCTTAGGGATGGCCTACGAGCAGTACTTC
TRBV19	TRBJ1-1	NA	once	CASSLTPYGTAFF	TGTGCCAGTAGTCTGACCCCATACGGTACGGCTTTCTTT
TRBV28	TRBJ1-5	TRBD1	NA	CASRLGQGNQPQHF	TGTGCCAGCAGGCTAGGACAGGGCAATCAGCCCCAGCATTTT
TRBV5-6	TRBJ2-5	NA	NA	CASSLGQSWGETQYF	TGTGCCAGCAGCCTGGGCCAGAGCTGGGGAGAGACCCAGTACTTC
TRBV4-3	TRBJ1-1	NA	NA	CASSQVYPPEGNGEAFF	TGCGCCAGCAGCCAAGTTTACCCTCCGGAGGGAAATGGTGAAGCTTTCTTT
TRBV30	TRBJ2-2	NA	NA	CAWSVIGSGELFF	TGTGCCTGGAGTGTAATAGGGTCCGGGGAGCTGTTTTTT
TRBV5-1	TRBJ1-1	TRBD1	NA	CASSWTGTEAFF	TGCGCCAGCAGCTGGACAGGGACTGAAGCTTTCTTT
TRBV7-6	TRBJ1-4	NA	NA	CASSLVTGGEKLFF	TGTGCCAGCAGCTTAGTTACGGGAGGAGAAAAACTGTTTTTT
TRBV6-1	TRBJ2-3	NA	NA	CASNIAGTDTQYF	TGTGCCAGCAATATAGCGGGCACAGATACGCAGTATTTT
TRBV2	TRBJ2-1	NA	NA	CASGRGAYNEQFF	TGTGCCAGTGGGAGGGGGGCGTACAATGAGCAGTTCTTC
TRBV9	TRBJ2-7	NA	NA	CASSVAVDYEQYF	TGTGCCAGCAGCGTAGCTGTGGACTACGAGCAGTACTTC
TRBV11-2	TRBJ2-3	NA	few	CASSLFLGTDTQYF	TGTGCCAGCAGCTTATTTCTAGGGACAGATACGCAGTATTTT
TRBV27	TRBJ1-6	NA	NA	CASCLLNSPLHF	TGTGCCAGCTGTCTGCTTAATTCACCCCTCCACTTT
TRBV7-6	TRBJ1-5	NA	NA	CASSFDGINQPQHF	TGTGCCAGCAGCTTCGACGGGATCAATCAGCCCCAGCATTTT
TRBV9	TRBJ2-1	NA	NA	CASSVVSSSNEQFF	TGTGCCAGCAGCGTAGTATCCTCTAGCAATGAGCAGTTCTTC
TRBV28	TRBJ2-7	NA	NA	CASRESGAPSYEQYF	TGTGCCAGCAGAGAAAGCGGAGCACCTTCCTACGAGCAGTACTTC
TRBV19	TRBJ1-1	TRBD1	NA	CASSIEPGQGEAFF	TGTGCCAGTAGTATAGAGCCCGGACAGGGTGAAGCTTTCTTT
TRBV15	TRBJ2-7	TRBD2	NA	CATSRPLAGGGEQYF	TGTGCCACCAGCAGACCACTAGCGGGTGGAGGGGAGCAGTACTTC
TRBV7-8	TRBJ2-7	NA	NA	CASSQTGTEPYEQYF	TGTGCCAGCAGCCAAACCGGGACGGAGCCCTACGAGCAGTACTTC
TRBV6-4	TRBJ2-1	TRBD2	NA	CASSEGLAGANEQFF	TGTGCCAGCAGTGAAGGACTAGCGGGAGCGAATGAGCAGTTCTTC
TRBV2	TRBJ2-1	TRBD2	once	CASRWTSGMGEQFF	TGTGCCAGCAGATGGACTAGCGGGATGGGTGAGCAGTTCTTC
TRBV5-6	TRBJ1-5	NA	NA	CASSLGPGSPQHF	TGTGCCAGCAGCTTGGGCCCGGGATCGCCCCAGCATTTT
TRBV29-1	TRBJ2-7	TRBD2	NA	CSVEGTSGIGGEQYF	TGCAGCGTTGAAGGGACTAGCGGGATAGGGGGCGAGCAGTACTTC
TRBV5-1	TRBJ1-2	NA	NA	CASRLGRVDGYTF	TGCGCCAGCAGATTGGGGCGGGTTGATGGCTACACCTTC
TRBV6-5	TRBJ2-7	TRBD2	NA	CASRLGGEQYF	TGTGCCAGCAGACTGGGGGGGGAGCAGTACTTC
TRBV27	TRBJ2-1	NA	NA	CASSLFQTHNEQFF	TGTGCCAGCAGTTTATTTCAGACTCACAATGAGCAGTTCTTC
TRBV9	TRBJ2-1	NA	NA	CASSVGSNEQFF	TGTGCCAGCAGCGTAGGTTCGAATGAGCAGTTCTTC
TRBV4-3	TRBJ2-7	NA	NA	CASSQEIARTPYEQYF	TGCGCCAGCAGCCAAGAGATCGCTAGAACCCCCTACGAGCAGTACTTC
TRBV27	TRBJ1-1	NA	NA	CASRTASGGTEAFF	TGTGCCAGCCGGACGGCCTCGGGGGGCACTGAAGCTTTCTTT
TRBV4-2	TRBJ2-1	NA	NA	CASSQEIHLGNNEQFF	TGTGCCAGCAGCCAAGAGATCCATCTTGGGAACAATGAGCAGTTCTTC
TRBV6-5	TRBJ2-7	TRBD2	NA	CASSFRTSGNYEQYF	TGTGCCAGCAGTTTTCGGACTAGCGGGAACTACGAGCAGTACTTC
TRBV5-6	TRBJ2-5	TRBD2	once	CASSLFTGGETQYF	TGTGCCAGCAGCTTGTTTACGGGAGGAGAGACCCAGTACTTC
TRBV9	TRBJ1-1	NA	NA	CASSVEQNTAEAFF	TGTGCCAGCAGCGTAGAACAAAATACGGCTGAAGCTTTCTTT
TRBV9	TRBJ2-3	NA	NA	CASSLWTASTDTQYF	TGTGCCAGCAGCTTATGGACGGCTAGCACAGATACGCAGTATTTT
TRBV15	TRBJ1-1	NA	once	CATSSSRAVNTEAFF	TGTGCCACCAGCAGCTCCCGGGCGGTGAACACTGAAGCTTTCTTT
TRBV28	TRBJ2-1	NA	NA	CASTLLGGVGKKQFF	TGTGCCAGCACCCTCTTGGGGGGAGTTGGGAAAAAGCAGTTCTTC
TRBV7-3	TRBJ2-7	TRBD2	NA	CASSLNPSGRASVQQYF	TGTGCCAGCAGCTTAAACCCTAGCGGGAGGGCCAGCGTCCAGCAGTACTTC
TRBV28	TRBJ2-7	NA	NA	CASSLLRASYEQYF	TGTGCCAGCAGTTTATTAAGGGCTAGCTACGAGCAGTACTTC
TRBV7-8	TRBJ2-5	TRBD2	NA	CASSPGGTQYF	TGTGCCAGCAGCCCGGGAGGGACCCAGTACTTC
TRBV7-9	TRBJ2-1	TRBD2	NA	CASSPGLGLLDEQFF	TGTGCCAGCAGCCCCGGACTAGGACTTTTGGATGAGCAGTTCTTC
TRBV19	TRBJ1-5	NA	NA	CASSPGVGRGNQPQHF	TGTGCCAGTAGTCCTGGGGTGGGTAGGGGCAATCAGCCCCAGCATTTT
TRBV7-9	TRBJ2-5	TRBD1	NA	CASSSPRGTGEGETQYF	TGTGCCAGCAGCTCCCCCCGAGGGACAGGGGAGGGAGAGACCCAGTACTTC
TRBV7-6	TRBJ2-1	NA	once	CASSSSNNEQFF	TGTGCCAGCAGCTCCTCCAACAATGAGCAGTTCTTC
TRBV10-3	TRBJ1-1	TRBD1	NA	CAISEGGTGVREVGEAFF	TGTGCCATCAGTGAGGGAGGGACAGGGGTAAGGGAAGTAGGAGAAGCTTTCTTT